Below are 23 T cell receptor beta chains sequenced from a single sample in a study of beta chain features in type 1 diabetes. Study-wide results and caveats: The study found moderately but significantly shorter TCRB CDR3s in all four CD4+ subsets of Type 1 diabetes patients.

The entirety of the isolated RNA underwent reverse transcription, so expressed TCRB transcripts were sequenced. Only in-frame clones appear in the TCRdb table, and some are missing; sequencing was by immunoSEQ multiplex PCR. The table includes about 270,000 clones, about 13% detected once. No antigens are known for them. Sequences were obtained from naive CD4+ T cells from blood. These receptors were taken from a man younger than 40 with type 1 diabetes.

This chain uses TRBV7-2 with TRBJ1-1; D call uncertain. Deletions cut 5 bases from V and 1 base from J, with 14 bases between. The CDR3 consists of 15 residues. Germline V gene lookup returns CDR1 SGHTA and CDR2 FQGNSA. CDR3 DNA sequence: TGTGCCAGCAGCCCCGGAGTGAGCTCGAACACTGAAGCTTTCTTT. Translated: CASSPGVSSNTEAFF.

The genes are TRBV28 and TRBJ2-5; 12 positions match TRBD2. V shed 4 bases, J shed 4 bases, and the junction held 7 bases outside the gene matches. This CDR3 spans 16 amino acids. From germline, CDR1 is MDHEN and CDR2 SYDVKM. CDR3 sequence reads: CASSSLAGGPRETQYF. The CDR3 bases are TGTGCCAGCAGTTCTCTAGCGGGAGGGCCCCGAGAGACCCAGTACTTC.

V gene TRBV4-3 combines with J gene TRBJ2-7, with a weak D call TRBD1 (5 bases). This CDR3 is built from 16 residues. The V and J ends lost 0 bases and 4 bases respectively, with 16 bases between them. Per germline, CDR1 LGHNA and CDR2 YSLEER. The CDR3 reads CASSQDFAAGIYEQYF. The CDR3 DNA sequence: TGCGCCAGCAGCCAAGATTTCGCGGCAGGGATTTACGAGCAGTACTTC.

This clone was detected a few times. This rearrangement joins TRBV5-1 to TRBJ2-2; TRBD2 matches 7 bases. The V and J ends lost 0 bases and 5 bases, in that order; junction bases with no gene match: 7. This CDR3 contains 16 residues. From germline, CDR1 is SGHRS and CDR2 YFSETQ. The CDR3 is CASSLDPAGLTGELFF. As DNA, the CDR3 is TGCGCCAGCAGCTTGGACCCAGCGGGATTAACCGGGGAGCTGTTTTTT.

This chain links TRBV12-5 with TRBJ2-1, with D maybe TRBD1 (5 bases). V was cut by 3 bases and J by 4 bases, with 7 bases left in between. This CDR3 is 13 amino acids long. CDR1 is LGHNT and CDR2 is FRNRAP in the germline V gene. The CDR3 DNA sequence: TGTGCTAGTGGTTTAGACAGATACAATGAGCAGTTCTTC. It translates to CASGLDRYNEQFF.

This chain links TRBV16 with TRBJ1-1; D might be TRBD1 (6 bases). The germline V gene has CDR1 KGHSY and CDR2 FQNENV. The CDR3 totals 14 residues. The ends were cut back, 5 bases at V and 2 bases at J, with 12 bases in the middle. The CDR3 coding sequence is TGTGCCAGCAGCACACAGGGTTCTAACACTGAAGCTTTCTTT. Its protein product is CASSTQGSNTEAFF.

The J gene is TRBJ2-2, the V gene TRBV2; D may be TRBD2 (6 bases). Germline V gene data show CDR1 as SNHLY and CDR2 as FYNNEI. Trimming left V 3 bases short and J 6 bases short, with 11 bases between. The CDR3 has 14 residues. The CDR3 nucleotides read TGTGCCAGCAGTGAGATGGGGGGATCCGGGGAGCTGTTTTTT. It translates to CASSEMGGSGELFF.

The rearrangement uses TRBV9 and TRBJ2-7; 8 nucleotides agree with TRBD1. Trimming at V came to 3 bases and at J to 5 bases, leaving 10 bases not matched to a gene. The CDR3 has 15 residues. Germline CDR1 is SGDLS and CDR2 is YYNGEE. The CDR3 sequence is CASSGQGNPTHEQYF. CDR3 in DNA: TGTGCCAGCAGCGGACAGGGGAACCCCACACACGAGCAGTACTTC.

V and J are TRBV7-3 and TRBJ2-5, with 8 bases identical to TRBD1. This CDR3 contains 14 residues. V dropped 6 bases and J dropped 5; count of bases not matched to a gene: 8. The germline CDR1 and CDR2 sequences are SGHTA and FQGTGA. CDR3 sequence reads: CASSSRGRGETQYF. Here the CDR3 DNA reads TGTGCCAGCAGTTCCAGGGGGCGAGGGGAGACCCAGTACTTC.

This clone was recorded at least ten times. The chain joins TRBV15 to TRBJ2-3; tentative D call: TRBD2 (6 bases). Deletions cut 1 base from V and 8 bases from J, with 10 bases between. CDR3 length: 13 amino acids. Germline CDR1 is LNHNV and CDR2 is YYDKDF (reference sequence). CDR3 protein: CATSRGIGGTQYF. In DNA, the CDR3 is TGTGCCACCAGCAGAGGGATCGGGGGTACGCAGTATTTT.

Here the CDR3 reads CASSPLGQTMNTEAFF. DNA for the CDR3: TGTGCCAGCTCACCGCTGGGGCAGACCATGAACACTGAAGCTTTCTTT. The V and J genes are TRBV18 and TRBJ1-1; the D gene is possibly TRBD1 (5 bases). Germline V CDR1 and CDR2: KGHSH, LQKENI. Trimming removed 3 bases at V and 0 bases at J, with 14 bases between. This CDR3 contains 16 residues. Full variable domain (remainder filled in from reference TRBV18 and TRBJ1-1): NAGVMQNPRHLVRRRGQEARLRCSPMKGHSHVYWYRQLPEEGLKFMVYLQKENIIDESGMPKERFSAEFPKEGPSILRIQQVVRGDSAAYFCASSPLGQTMNTEAFFGQGTRLTVV.

This clone has more than one count but fewer than ten. V usage is TRBV29-1 and J usage is TRBJ2-1; the D gene is possibly TRBD2 (7 bases). CDR1 and CDR2 from the germline V gene are SQVTM and ANQGSEA. The CDR3 length is 13 residues. Trimming took off 3 bases at V and 8 bases at J, with 14 bases between the two ends. CDR3 region: CSVDPGGGDEQFF. The CDR3 DNA reads as TGCAGCGTTGACCCTGGGGGGGGCGATGAGCAGTTCTTC.

The chain recombines TRBV7-2 with TRBJ2-7; TRBD2 matches at 7 bases. Germline CDR1 is SGHTA and CDR2 is FQGNSA. The CDR3 runs to 15 residues. V lost 1 base to trimming and J lost 7 bases; unmatched junction nucleotides: 10. The CDR3 region is CASSLEPSAAGEQYF. The CDR3 DNA is TGTGCCAGCAGCTTAGAGCCTAGCGCAGCGGGGGAGCAGTACTTC.

In this sample, this clone turned up a few times. The chain carries TRBV28 and TRBJ1-2; weak D call: TRBD1 (6 bases). V lost 1 base and J 8 bases, leaving 11 bases between the germline ends. The CDR3 totals 13 residues. CDR1 MDHEN and CDR2 SYDVKM come from the germline V gene. The CDR3 protein is CASSLSGAQGYTF. As DNA, the CDR3 is TGTGCCAGCAGTTTATCAGGGGCTCAGGGCTACACCTTC.

The V gene is TRBV19, the J gene TRBJ2-7; TRBD1 agrees at 9 bases. From germline, CDR1 is LNHDA and CDR2 SQIVND (reference sequence). The CDR3 has 14 residues. Germline trimming cut 7 bases from V and 4 bases from J; bases unmatched to any gene: 8. The CDR3 loop reads CASNLGTGSYEQYF. The CDR3 bases are TGTGCCAGTAATCTCGGGACAGGGTCTTACGAGCAGTACTTC.

V and J are TRBV6-6 and TRBJ2-2; TRBD1 is a possible D gene (6 bases). The germline V gene has CDR1 MNHNY and CDR2 SVGAGI (reference sequence). The V gene lost 2 bases and the J gene lost 4 bases, with 11 bases spanning the gap. The length of the CDR3 is 15 residues. This CDR3 is CASSYGQGITGELFF. DNA of the CDR3: TGTGCCAGCAGTTACGGCCAGGGGATCACCGGGGAGCTGTTTTTT.

As DNA, the CDR3 is TGTGCCAGCAGCTTAAGAGTCAATCAGCCCCAGCATTTT. It encodes CASSLRVNQPQHF. This chain joins TRBV11-2 and TRBJ1-5, with no clear D. Deletions cut 2 bases from V and 3 bases from J, with 5 bases between. This CDR3 is 13 amino acids long. Germline values: CDR1 SGHAT, CDR2 FQNNGV.

This clone was seen only a few times. The same CDR3 is also encoded by other DNA sequences in this sample. The chain recombines TRBV28 with TRBJ2-3; 13 positions agree with TRBD2. V was clipped by 3 bases and J by 2 bases; unmatched bases: 5. CDR1 is MDHEN, CDR2 SYDVKM, per germline. There are 17 residues in the CDR3. Written as DNA, the CDR3 is TGTGCCAGCAGTTTCGGGACTAGCGGGACTTCCACAGATACGCAGTATTTT. Translated: CASSFGTSGTSTDTQYF.

The chain is built from TRBV30 and TRBJ2-7, with a tentative D call TRBD1 (6 bases). The CDR3 sequence is 13 residues long. CDR1 and CDR2 (germline): GTSNPN, SVGIG (reference sequence). Trimming removed 0 bases at V and 6 bases at J, with 12 bases between. CDR3: CAWSVQGLREQYF. The DNA for the CDR3 is TGTGCCTGGAGTGTACAGGGCCTCCGCGAGCAGTACTTC.

The rearrangement links TRBV29-1 to TRBJ2-5; weak D call: TRBD1 (6 bases). This CDR3 is built from 12 residues. The V end was cut by 6 bases, the J end by 11 bases, with 19 bases between. Germline loops: CDR1 SQVTM, CDR2 ANQGSEA. This CDR3 reads CSVPRGRGEQYF. CDR3 coding DNA: TGCAGCGTACCCAGGGGCCGAGGAGAGCAGTACTTC.

This clone has just a few counts. The chain links TRBV5-1 to TRBJ1-2, with TRBD1 matching over 9 bases. The CDR3 length is 14 residues. Germline V gives CDR1 SGHRS, CDR2 YFSETQ. V dropped 9 bases and J dropped 5; count of bases not matched to a gene: 11. The DNA for the CDR3 is TGCGCCACCAGTACGGGACAGGGAAGGTATGGCTACACCTTC. Its protein is CATSTGQGRYGYTF.

This clone was recorded a few times. The V and J genes are TRBV4-1 and TRBJ1-1; weak D call: TRBD1 (5 bases). V dropped 0 bases and J dropped 1 base, with 18 bases sitting between them. Germline CDR1 reads MGHRA; CDR2 reads YSYEKL. The CDR3 sequence is 18 residues long. CDR3 in amino acids: CASSQDWMTEERNTEAFF. For the CDR3, the DNA is TGCGCCAGCAGCCAAGATTGGATGACAGAGGAGAGGAACACTGAAGCTTTCTTT.

The chain couples TRBV7-9 to TRBJ2-2; TRBD1 aligns across 12 bases. The germline CDR1 and CDR2 sequences are SEHNR and FQNEAQ (reference sequence). The CDR3 runs to 15 residues. Unmatched junction bases numbered 2, after V lost 3 bases and J lost 6 bases. The CDR3 DNA reads as TGTGCCAGCAGCTTCCGGGACAGGGGGCCCGGGGAGCTGTTTTTT. Translating gives CASSFRDRGPGELFF.